These T cell receptor beta chains were read from a single sample in a study of human T cells and chemical hapten exposure. TCRdb passed the RACE reads through MiXCR, listing each CDR3 protein once. The repertoire has 95,000 or so distinct CDR3 sequences, approximately 10% of them found once; the top ten carry around 2.3%. This sample comprised whole blood, obtained in connection with sensitization to the hapten diphenylcyclopropenone (DPC). The receptors were sampled from a man between 35 and 55 years old with alopecia areata. Some clones in this sample may be carry-over from other donors' samples. Each CDR3 is given with its conserved first and last residue. Fields, in order: clone size, J gene, V gene, D gene, CDR3 protein, CDR3 DNA. The D gene is left open where the match is weak. For some rows the clone size is stated as once, few or many, or as a class when expanded; others skip it.

>-|TRBJ1-2|TRBV28|TRBD1
CASSLIQGQGDGYTF
TGTGCCAGCAGTCTCATCCAGGGACAGGGGGATGGCTACACCTTC
>once|TRBJ2-7|TRBV27|-
CASSSTRTGYEQYF
TGTGCCAGCAGTTCTACTAGAACGGGGTACGAGCAGTACTTC
>few|TRBJ2-3|TRBV29-1|TRBD2
CSQWGGGGDTQYF
TGCAGCCAATGGGGCGGGGGGGGAGATACGCAGTATTTT
>many|TRBJ2-3|TRBV27|-
CASSTGYNTQYF
TGTGCCAGCAGTACAGGGTACAACACGCAGTATTTT
>-|TRBJ2-5|TRBV12-3/TRBV12-4|-
CASSLADQETQYF
TGTGCCAGCAGTTTAGCGGACCAAGAGACCCAGTACTTC
>-|TRBJ2-6|TRBV21-1|-
CASSKEKGPASGANVLTF
TGTGCCAGCAGCAAAGAGAAGGGGCCAGCCTCTGGGGCCAACGTCCTGACTTTC
>-|TRBJ1-5|TRBV20-1|-
CSAGRNQNSNQPQHF
TGCAGTGCTGGGCGGAACCAGAATAGCAATCAGCCCCAGCATTTT
>many|TRBJ2-1|TRBV2|-
CASLDRLYNEQFF
TGTGCCAGCTTGGACAGACTGTACAATGAGCAGTTCTTC
>-|TRBJ1-5|TRBV7-8|-
CASSLGSGTSSNQPQHF
TGTGCCAGCAGCTTAGGGTCAGGTACTTCTAGCAATCAGCCCCAGCATTTT
>many|TRBJ1-3|TRBV3-1|-
CASSQGQSGHGNTIYF
TGTGCCAGCAGCCAAGGACAGTCGGGGCACGGAAACACCATATATTTT
>-|TRBJ1-1|TRBV6-5|-
CASRGGTANTEAFF
TGTGCCAGCCGTGGGGGGACGGCCAACACTGAAGCTTTCTTT
>few|TRBJ2-1|TRBV5-1|-
CASRDWNDEQFF
TGCGCCAGCAGGGATTGGAACGATGAGCAGTTCTTC
>few|TRBJ2-5|TRBV5-1|TRBD2
CASSYSSGRGETQYF
TGCGCCAGCAGCTACTCGAGCGGGAGAGGCGAGACCCAGTACTTC
>-|TRBJ1-3|TRBV24-1|-
CATEAPGNTIYF
TGTGCCACCGAAGCGCCTGGAAACACCATATATTTT
>many|TRBJ2-5|TRBV25-1|-
CASSEGETQYF
TGTGCCAGCAGTGAAGGCGAGACCCAGTACTTC
>-|TRBJ2-3|TRBV28|-
CASSLTAGADTQYF
TGTGCCAGCAGTTTAACGGCCGGCGCAGATACGCAGTATTTT
>-|TRBJ2-3|TRBV4-3|-
CASSQDANTRLRTDTQYF
TGCGCCAGCAGCCAAGATGCCAATACTAGGTTACGCACAGATACGCAGTATTTT
>few|TRBJ2-1|TRBV7-2|TRBD2
CASSFKVGLANAYNEQFF
TGTGCCAGCAGCTTTAAGGTTGGACTAGCGAATGCCTACAATGAGCAGTTCTTC
>-|TRBJ1-1|TRBV20-1|TRBD1
CSAKLYQGATEAFF
TGCAGTGCTAAGCTCTATCAGGGGGCCACTGAAGCTTTCTTT
>-|TRBJ2-3|TRBV29-1|-
CSVFRATVSTDTQYF
TGCAGCGTTTTCCGGGCTACGGTTAGCACAGATACGCAGTATTTT
>few|TRBJ1-1|TRBV28|TRBD1
CASSRAGGAGRTEAFF
TGTGCCAGCAGCCGGGCAGGGGGCGCGGGTCGCACTGAAGCTTTCTTT
>few|TRBJ2-1|TRBV28|-
CASHRMIPPRRSYNEQFF
TGTGCCAGCCATAGGATGATTCCTCCAAGACGCTCCTACAATGAGCAGTTCTTC
>many|TRBJ1-1|TRBV4-1|-
CASSQDGSTTEAFF
TGCGCCAGCAGCCAAGACGGCAGCACTACCGAAGCTTTCTTT
>few|TRBJ2-3|TRBV27|TRBD2
CASRRGLAGITDTQYF
TGTGCCAGCAGAAGGGGACTAGCGGGAATCACAGATACGCAGTATTTT
>many|TRBJ1-5|TRBV20-1|TRBD1
CSARETGTGKKPQHF
TGCAGTGCTAGAGAGACCGGGACAGGGAAGAAGCCCCAGCATTTT
>few|TRBJ2-2|TRBV27|TRBD2
CASTSAGAVFTGELFF
TGTGCCAGCACTAGTGCGGGAGCGGTGTTCACCGGGGAGCTGTTTTTT
>few|TRBJ1-1|TRBV29-1|-
CSAEPGAFF
TGCAGCGCGGAGCCTGGAGCTTTCTTT
>-|TRBJ2-5|TRBV7-2|TRBD2
CASRASGRGETQYF
TGTGCCAGCAGAGCTAGCGGGAGAGGAGAGACCCAGTACTTC
>many|TRBJ2-7|TRBV7-9|-
CASSLVPGNYEQYF
TGTGCCAGCAGCTTAGTGCCCGGGAACTACGAGCAGTACTTC
>-|TRBJ1-5|TRBV2|-
CASRWGSSLYSNQPQHF
TGTGCCAGCCGATGGGGGTCAAGTCTTTATAGCAATCAGCCCCAGCATTTT
>many|TRBJ1-2|TRBV18|TRBD1
CASSPSTGRLASNYGYTF
TGTGCCAGCTCACCCTCGACAGGGAGACTCGCTTCTAACTATGGCTACACCTTC
>-|TRBJ2-1|TRBV5-1|TRBD2
CASSLSSGEVGEQFF
TGCGCCAGCAGCTTGTCTAGCGGGGAGGTAGGTGAGCAGTTCTTC
>many|TRBJ2-1|TRBV27|TRBD2
CASSPSGPPYNEQFF
TGTGCCAGCAGTCCTAGCGGGCCCCCCTACAATGAGCAGTTCTTC
>-|TRBJ1-5|TRBV19|-
CASSMGRGGNQPQHF
TGTGCCAGTAGCATGGGCAGGGGAGGTAATCAGCCCCAGCATTTT